These 9 T cell receptor beta chains were all obtained from the same sample, sequenced in a study of blood T cells in healthy people across ages. It was with a sample-barcoded 5' primer and a J-beta primer mix that a second PCR of about 6 to 12 cycles was run. TCRdb called the 5' RACE reads again in MiXCR, with one record for every CDR3 protein. The sample includes fewer than 750,000 distinct CDR3 sequences, under 65% of them seen just once. Sequencing was performed on blood. The receptors were gathered from a woman of 80 years or more in good health.

The gene calls are TRBV20-1 and TRBJ2-1; D is unresolved. Per the germline V gene, CDR1 is DFQATT and CDR2 is SNEGSKA (reference sequence). The CDR3 length is 12 residues. V was shortened by 5 bases and J by 13 bases, with 18 bases between the two germline ends. In nucleotides, the CDR3 is TGCAGTGCTTGGGGATTCGGAGAGACCCAGTTCTTC. Its translation: CSAWGFGETQFF.

The chain has TRBV9 and TRBJ2-7; D possibly uses TRBD1 or TRBD2 (5 bases each). The V gene's germline CDR1 is SGDLS and CDR2 YYNGEE. Trimming took 3 bases from V and 2 from J, leaving 18 bases between them. This CDR3 contains 16 residues. The CDR3 loop is CASSGGGGQEAYEQYF. CDR3 in DNA: TGTGCCAGCAGCGGTGGGGGTGGGCAGGAAGCCTACGAGCAGTACTTC.

The chain employs TRBV6-1 and TRBJ2-5; 7 nucleotides line up with TRBD1. The V and J ends lost 6 bases and 9 bases, in that order; junction bases with no gene match: 16. The V gene's germline CDR1 is MNHNS and CDR2 SASEGT. This CDR3 has 15 amino acids. This CDR3 reads CASSTVRTGRMAQYF. CDR3 DNA sequence: TGTGCCAGCAGCACCGTCAGGACAGGAAGAATGGCCCAGTACTTC.

This clonotype has only a few counts. V is TRBV12-3 or TRBV12-4 and J is TRBJ1-1, with no clear D. V lost 5 bases and J 1 base, leaving 8 bases between the germline ends. The CDR3 sequence is 13 residues long. The CDR3 loop is CASSLQSNTEAFF. The CDR3 nucleotides read TGTGCCAGCAGTCTTCAGTCGAACACTGAAGCTTTCTTT.

The V gene is TRBV3-1, the J gene TRBJ1-4; weak D call: TRBD1 (5 bases). Germline V gives CDR1 LGHDT, CDR2 YNNKEL (reference sequence). V dropped 0 bases and J dropped 12 bases, with 8 bases sitting between them. This CDR3 has 12 amino acids. Here the CDR3 DNA reads TGTGCCAGCAGCCAAGACAGGGTACAACTGTTTTTT. As protein: CASSQDRVQLFF.

This clonotype has at least ten counts. The CDR3 DNA sequence: TGCAGTGCGGGGCAGGGCCATGAGCAGTTCTTC. Translating gives CSAGQGHEQFF. V usage is TRBV20-1 and J usage is TRBJ2-1; D perhaps matches TRBD1 (5 bases). From germline, CDR1 is DFQATT and CDR2 SNEGSKA (reference sequence). CDR3 length equals 11 residues. The ends were cut back, 6 bases at V and 8 bases at J, with 11 bases in the middle.

This chain joins TRBV12-3 or TRBV12-4 and TRBJ2-3; weak D call: TRBD2 (5 bases). This CDR3 is 15 amino acids long. V gave up 6 bases and J gave up 4 bases, with 17 bases separating them. This CDR3 reads CASSPRRVGADTQYF. CDR3 DNA: TGTGCCAGCAGCCCCCGCAGAGTGGGAGCAGATACGCAGTATTTT.

Turning to this clonotype: A much larger clone sits a single nucleotide away, making a read error possible. CDR3 protein: CTSNGGRSYNEQFF. CDR3 DNA sequence: TGCACCAGCAACGGGGGCCGCTCCTACAATGAGCAGTTCTTC. The chain has TRBV4-1 and TRBJ2-1; D is possibly TRBD1 or TRBD2 (6 bases each). The CDR3 sequence is 14 residues long. CDR1 MGHRA and CDR2 YSYEKL come from the germline V gene.

The chain combines TRBV6-2 or TRBV6-3 with TRBJ2-7, with D unclear. The germline V gene has CDR1 MNHEY and CDR2 SVGEGT. The CDR3 consists of 13 residues. V lost 8 bases and J lost 2, with 13 bases in between. The CDR3 coding sequence is TGTGCCAGCTGGACCCCGGGCCCCTACGAGCAGTACTTC. This sequence encodes CASWTPGPYEQYF.